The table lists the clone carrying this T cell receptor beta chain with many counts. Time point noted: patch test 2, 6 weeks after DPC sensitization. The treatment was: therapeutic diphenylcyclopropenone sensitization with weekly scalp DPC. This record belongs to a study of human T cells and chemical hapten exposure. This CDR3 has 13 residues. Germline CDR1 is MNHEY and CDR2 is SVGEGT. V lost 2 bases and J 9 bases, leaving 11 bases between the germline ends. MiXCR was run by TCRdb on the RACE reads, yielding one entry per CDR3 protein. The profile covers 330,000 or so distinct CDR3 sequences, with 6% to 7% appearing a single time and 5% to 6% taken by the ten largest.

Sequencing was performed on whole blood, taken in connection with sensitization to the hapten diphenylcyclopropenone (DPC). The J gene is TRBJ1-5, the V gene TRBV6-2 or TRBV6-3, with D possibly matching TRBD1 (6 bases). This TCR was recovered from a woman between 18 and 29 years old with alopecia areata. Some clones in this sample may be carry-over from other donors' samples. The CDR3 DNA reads TGTGCCAGCAGTTACCAACAGGGAGGGCCCCAGCATTTT. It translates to CASSYQQGGPQHF.